The text below deals with one T cell receptor beta chain. The antigen remains unidentified. The germline gene is not matched at one end of the junction; a read error may be the cause. The data were obtained in a study of shared clonotypes between healthy human individuals. Regarding the study as a whole: Sampling covered nothing but blood. Tissue TCR repertoires likely differ from those found in blood.

Germline CDR1 reads MNHEY; CDR2 reads SVGAGI. The CDR3 is 12 residues long. This table comes from immunoSEQ multiplex PCR, and its TCRdb copy is limited to in-frame clones, with some not included. The table includes millions of clones, just over 90% detected once. Sequencing was performed on naive CD4+ T cells sorted from blood. Subset given: CD45RA+ positively selected. The clonotype originates from a young man in good health. The chain employs TRBV6-5 and TRBJ2-7; 12 bases fit TRBD2. DNA of the CDR3: TGTGCCAGCAGTGACACTAGCGGGAGGTTTAACTTC. This sequence encodes CASSDTSGRFNF.